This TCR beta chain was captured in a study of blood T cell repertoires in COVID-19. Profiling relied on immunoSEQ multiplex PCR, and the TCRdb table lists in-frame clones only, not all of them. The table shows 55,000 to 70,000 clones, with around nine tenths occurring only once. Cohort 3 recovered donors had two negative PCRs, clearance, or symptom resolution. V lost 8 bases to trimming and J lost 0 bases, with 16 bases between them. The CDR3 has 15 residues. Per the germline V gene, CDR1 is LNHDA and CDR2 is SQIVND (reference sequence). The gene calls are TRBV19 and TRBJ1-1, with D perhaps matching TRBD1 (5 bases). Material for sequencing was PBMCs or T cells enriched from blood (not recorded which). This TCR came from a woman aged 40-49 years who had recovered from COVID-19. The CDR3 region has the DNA TGTGCCAGTCCAACGAATAGGGGCATGAACACTGAAGCTTTCTTT. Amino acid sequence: CASPTNRGMNTEAFF.